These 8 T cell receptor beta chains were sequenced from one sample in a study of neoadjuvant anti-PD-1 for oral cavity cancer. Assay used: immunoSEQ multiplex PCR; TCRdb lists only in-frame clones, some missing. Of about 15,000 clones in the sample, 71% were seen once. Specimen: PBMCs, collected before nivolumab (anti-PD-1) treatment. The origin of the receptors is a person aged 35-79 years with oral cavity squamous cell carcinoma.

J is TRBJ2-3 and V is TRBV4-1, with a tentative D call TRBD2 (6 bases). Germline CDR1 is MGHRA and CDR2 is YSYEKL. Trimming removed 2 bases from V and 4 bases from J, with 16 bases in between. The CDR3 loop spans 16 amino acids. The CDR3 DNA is TGCGCCAGCAGCCAAAGGCCCCTCCGACTAGCAGATACGCAGTATTTT. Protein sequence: CASSQRPLRLADTQYF.

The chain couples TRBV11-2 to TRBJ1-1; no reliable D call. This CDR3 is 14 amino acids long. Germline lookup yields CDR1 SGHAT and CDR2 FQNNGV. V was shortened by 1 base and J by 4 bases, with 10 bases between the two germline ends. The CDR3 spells CASSLGESGTEAFF. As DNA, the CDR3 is TGTGCCAGCAGCTTAGGGGAGTCCGGCACTGAAGCTTTCTTT.

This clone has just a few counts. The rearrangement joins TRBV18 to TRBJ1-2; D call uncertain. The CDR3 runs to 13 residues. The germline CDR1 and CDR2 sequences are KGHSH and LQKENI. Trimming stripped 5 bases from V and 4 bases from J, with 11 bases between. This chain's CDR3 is CASSLDLGYGYTF. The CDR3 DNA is TGTGCCAGCTCATTAGATCTCGGCTATGGCTACACCTTC.

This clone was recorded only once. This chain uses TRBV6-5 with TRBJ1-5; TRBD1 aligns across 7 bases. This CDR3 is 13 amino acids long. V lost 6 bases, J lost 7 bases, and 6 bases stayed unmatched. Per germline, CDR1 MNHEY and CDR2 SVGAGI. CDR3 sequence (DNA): TGTGCCAGCAGCACTGACAGGGCGCAGCCCCAGCATTTT. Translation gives CASSTDRAQPQHF.

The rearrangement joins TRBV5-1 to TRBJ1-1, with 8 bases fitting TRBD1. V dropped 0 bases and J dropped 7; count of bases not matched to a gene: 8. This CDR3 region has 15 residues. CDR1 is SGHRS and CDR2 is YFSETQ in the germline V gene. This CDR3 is CASSLETGGIGEAFF. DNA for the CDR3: TGCGCCAGCAGCTTGGAAACAGGGGGAATAGGTGAAGCTTTCTTT.

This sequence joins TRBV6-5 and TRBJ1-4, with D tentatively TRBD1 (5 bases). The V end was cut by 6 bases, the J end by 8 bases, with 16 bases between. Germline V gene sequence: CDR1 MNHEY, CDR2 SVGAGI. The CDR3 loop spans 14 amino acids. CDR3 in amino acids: CASSLTQGVEKLFF. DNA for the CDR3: TGTGCCAGCAGCTTGACCCAGGGCGTCGAAAAACTGTTTTTT.

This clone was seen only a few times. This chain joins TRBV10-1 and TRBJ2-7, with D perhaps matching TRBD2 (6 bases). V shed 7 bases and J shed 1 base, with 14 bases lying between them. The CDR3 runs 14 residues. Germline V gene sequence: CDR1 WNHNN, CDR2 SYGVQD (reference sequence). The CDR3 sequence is CASKYVGTSYEQYF. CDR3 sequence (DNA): TGCGCCAGCAAGTATGTAGGGACTTCCTACGAGCAGTACTTC.

This CDR3 is CASTRTSGKHEQYF. Written as DNA, the CDR3 is TGTGCCAGCACACGGACTAGCGGGAAACACGAGCAGTACTTC. The chain employs TRBV27 and TRBJ2-7, with 12 bases fitting TRBD2. The CDR3 totals 14 residues. Per the germline V gene, CDR1 is MNHEY and CDR2 is SMNVEV (reference sequence). The V gene end was trimmed by 7 bases and the J gene end by 5 bases; junction bases not matched to a gene: 6.